This T cell receptor (beta chain) appears in the sequencing data of a study of neurological immune-mediated disorders. Study-wide points: The highest TCR clonal expansion occurred in HTLV-1-associated myelopathy; multiple sclerosis fell below healthy controls. None of the CDR3 amino acid sequences of expanded clones recurred across subjects, suggesting private repertoires in all groups.

V gave up 0 bases and J gave up 7 bases; unmatched junction bases: 3. CDR3 length: 15 residues. Germline V gene data show CDR1 as LNHNV and CDR2 as YYDKDF (reference sequence). This clonotype has a count of ten or more. What it binds is unknown. The authors produced cDNA by 5'RACE using 10-nucleotide random UMIs. TCRdb reprocessed the 5' RACE reads with MiXCR, giving one entry per CDR3 protein. The data hold around 60,000 distinct CDR3 sequences, with approximately 11% observed a single time. Time point meaning: longitudinal time-point 1 (baseline). Unsorted libraries were generated from 2 million PBMCs held at -80 degrees C.

This receptor was obtained from a male donor with HTLV-1-associated myelopathy (HAM/TSP). The sequenced sample was PBMCs. The chain has TRBV15 and TRBJ2-1; 10 bases are shared with TRBD2. The CDR3, as DNA: TGTGCCACCAGCAGAGAACTAGCGGGGCTAAATGAGCAGTTCTTC. It encodes CATSRELAGLNEQFF.